This is a list of T cell receptor beta chains from one sample in a study of shared clonotypes between healthy human individuals. This table comes from immunoSEQ multiplex PCR, and its TCRdb copy is limited to in-frame clones, with some not included. The sample lists roughly 700,000 clones; around 91% were seen once. Material for sequencing was memory CD8+ T cells from PBMCs. All receptors derive from a man aged 18 to 29 in good health. Some clones in this sample may be carry-over from other donors' samples. CDR3s include the opening cysteine and the closing phenylalanine or tryptophan. A D gene is named only where the DNA matches it firmly. A row's size may be missing; if present it is once, few, many or a size class.

J: TRBJ1-5; V: TRBV28; D: TRBD1; size: once; length: 16; CDR3: CASRYRTGSSNQPQHF; DNA: TGTGCCAGCAGGTACCGGACAGGGTCCAGCAATCAGCCCCAGCATTTT
J: TRBJ1-4; V: TRBV4-1; D: .; size: .; length: 14; CDR3: CASSLRPYNEKLFF; DNA: TGCGCCAGCAGCCTGCGGCCCTATAATGAAAAACTGTTTTTT
J: TRBJ2-4; V: TRBV27; D: .; size: .; length: 15; CDR3: CASSFAGWASDIQYF; DNA: TGTGCCAGCAGTTTTGCGGGGTGGGCATCTGACATTCAGTACTTC
J: TRBJ2-5; V: TRBV28; D: .; size: .; length: 15; CDR3: CASSPGVRIRGTQYF; DNA: TGTGCCAGCAGCCCGGGTGTAAGAATTAGGGGGACCCAGTACTTC
J: TRBJ1-5; V: TRBV7-8; D: TRBD1; size: .; length: 17; CDR3: CASSLVGGQGDFQPQHF; DNA: TGTGCCAGCAGCTTAGTGGGGGGACAGGGGGATTTCCAGCCCCAGCATTTT
J: TRBJ2-7; V: TRBV5-5; D: .; size: .; length: 13; CDR3: CASTNERGSPWYF; DNA: TGTGCCAGCACAAACGAGAGGGGCAGCCCTTGGTACTTC
J: TRBJ2-1; V: TRBV4-1; D: .; size: .; length: 12; CDR3: CASSPDSPEQFF; DNA: TGCGCCAGCAGCCCGGACAGCCCCGAGCAGTTCTTC
J: TRBJ2-7; V: TRBV9; D: .; size: .; length: 15; CDR3: CASSVDGLSVDEQYF; DNA: TGTGCCAGCAGCGTAGATGGCTTGTCGGTTGACGAGCAGTACTTC
J: TRBJ1-1; V: TRBV4-2; D: .; size: .; length: 15; CDR3: CASSQVKEGEAEVFF; DNA: TGTGCCAGCAGCCAAGTCAAGGAGGGTGAGGCTGAAGTTTTCTTT
J: TRBJ1-2; V: TRBV7-6; D: TRBD1; size: .; length: 17; CDR3: CASSSIDPGQGAHVYTF; DNA: TGTGCCAGCAGCTCGATAGACCCGGGACAGGGAGCCCACGTCTACACCTTC
J: TRBJ2-5; V: TRBV9; D: .; size: .; length: 16; CDR3: CASTPGGVRAEETQYF; DNA: TGTGCCAGCACCCCCGGAGGGGTACGGGCCGAGGAGACCCAGTACTTC
J: TRBJ2-7; V: TRBV5-6; D: TRBD2; size: .; length: 13; CDR3: CASSLGVAGEQYF; DNA: TGTGCCAGCAGCTTAGGCGTAGCGGGCGAGCAGTACTTC
J: TRBJ2-7; V: TRBV14; D: .; size: once; length: 15; CDR3: CASSQVAGPNHEQYF; DNA: TGTGCCAGCAGCCAAGTTGCTGGACCTAACCACGAGCAGTACTTC
J: TRBJ1-2; V: TRBV20-1; D: .; size: .; length: 11; CDR3: CSGPGTYGYTF; DNA: TGCAGTGGCCCGGGCACCTATGGCTACACCTTC
J: TRBJ2-1; V: TRBV11-2; D: .; size: .; length: 11; CDR3: CASSGGNEQFF; DNA: TGTGCCAGCAGCGGCGGCAATGAGCAGTTCTTC